This entry lists 18 T cell receptor beta chains sequenced from one sample in a study of blood T cell repertoires in COVID-19. Profiled with immunoSEQ multiplex PCR; TCRdb holds only in-frame clones, not every one. The sample gives about 190,000 clones, about 90% of which show up once; under 2% is in the top ten. Source material: peripheral blood. The receptors were sampled from a man between 18 and 35 years old with active or convalescent COVID-19.

This chain joins TRBV6-5 and TRBJ1-3, with TRBD1 as a possible D gene (5 bases). The V gene's germline CDR1 is MNHEY and CDR2 SVGAGI. The CDR3 is made up of 15 amino acids. Trimming left V 0 bases short and J 0 bases short, with 6 bases between. Written as DNA, the CDR3 is TGTGCCAGCAGTTACTCGACAGACTCTGGAAACACCATATATTTT. Translated: CASSYSTDSGNTIYF.

The rearrangement joins TRBV27 to TRBJ2-2; 8 nucleotides line up with TRBD2. Looked up from germline, CDR1 is MNHEY and CDR2 is SMNVEV (reference sequence). CDR3 length: 18 residues. Trimming at V came to 6 bases and at J to 1 base, leaving 13 bases not matched to a gene. The CDR3 DNA reads as TGTGCCAGCAGCTCACCCCACGGGGGGGGGAAGAACACCGGGGAGCTGTTTTTT. This translates into CASSSPHGGGKNTGELFF.

The chain uses TRBV2 and TRBJ1-6; D call uncertain. There are 15 residues in the CDR3. V was trimmed by 4 bases and J by 0 bases, leaving 7 bases between them. The germline gives CDR1 SNHLY, CDR2 FYNNEI. As DNA, the CDR3 is TGTGCCAGCAGTGTTGGGAGCTCCTATAATTCACCCCTCCACTTT. It is translated as CASSVGSSYNSPLHF. Full variable domain (outside the CDR3, taken from reference TRBV2 and TRBJ1-6): EPEVTQTPSHQVTQMGQEVILRCVPISNHLYFYWYRQILGQKVEFLVSFYNNEISEKSEIFDDQFSVERPDGSNFTLKIRSTKLEDSAMYFCASSVGSSYNSPLHFGNGTRLTVT.

The chain is built from TRBV30 and TRBJ1-1; D is uncertain. From germline, CDR1 is GTSNPN and CDR2 SVGIG (reference sequence). V was shortened by 0 bases and J by 4 bases, with 15 bases between the two germline ends. The CDR3 length is 15 residues. The CDR3 sequence: CAWSVGGSLATEAFF. The CDR3 DNA sequence: TGTGCCTGGAGTGTAGGCGGATCTCTGGCCACTGAAGCTTTCTTT.

The chain couples TRBV14 to TRBJ2-1; a possible D gene is TRBD2 (5 bases). Germline V gene lookup returns CDR1 SGHDN and CDR2 FVKESK. V was cut by 4 bases and J by 4 bases, with 17 bases left in between. This CDR3 spans 16 amino acids. The CDR3 sequence is CASSPELGPPYNEQFF. In nucleotides, the CDR3 is TGTGCCAGCAGCCCGGAACTAGGGCCCCCTTACAATGAGCAGTTCTTC. Full variable domain (missing parts from reference TRBV14 and TRBJ2-1): EAGVTQFPSHSVIEKGQTVTLRCDPISGHDNLYWYRRVMGKEIKFLLHFVKESKQDESGMPNNRFLAERTGGTYSTLKVQPAELEDSGVYFCASSPELGPPYNEQFFGPGTRLTVL.

The rearrangement joins TRBV29-1 to TRBJ1-5; a possible D gene is TRBD1 (6 bases). CDR1 is SQVTM and CDR2 is ANQGSEA in the germline V gene. CDR3 length: 12 residues. With 5 bases removed from V and 6 bases from J, the gap between germline ends came to 11 bases. Written as DNA, the CDR3 is TGCAGCGTTCAACAAGGGGGTCAGCCCCAGCATTTT. It specifies CSVQQGGQPQHF. The variable domain in full, with the rest retrieved from reference TRBV29-1 and TRBJ1-5, is SAVISQKPSRDICQRGTSLTIQCQVDSQVTMMFWYRQQPGQSLTLIATANQGSEATYESGFVIDKFPISRPNLTFSTLTVSNMSPEDSSIYLCSVQQGGQPQHFGDGTRLSIL.

This chain uses TRBV19 with TRBJ2-5; D call uncertain. Trimming stripped 3 bases from V and 1 base from J, with 12 bases between. The germline gives CDR1 LNHDA, CDR2 SQIVND (reference sequence). CDR3 length equals 15 residues. The CDR3 bases are TGTGCCAGTAGTATGTCCCCAGACTTCCAAGAGACCCAGTACTTC. Its protein is CASSMSPDFQETQYF.

V usage is TRBV6-5 and J usage is TRBJ2-2; 11 nucleotides match TRBD2. There are 15 residues in the CDR3. V trimming: 6 bases; J trimming: 2 bases; junction bases outside the gene matches: 2. Germline V CDR1 and CDR2: MNHEY, SVGAGI. The DNA for the CDR3 is TGTGCCAGCAGAGGACTAGCGGGTAACACCGGGGAGCTGTTTTTT. Amino acid sequence: CASRGLAGNTGELFF.

This CDR3 reads CASSVERDNEKLFF. In DNA form, the CDR3 reads TGTGCCAGCAGTGTGGAGCGGGATAATGAAAAACTGTTTTTT. This sequence joins TRBV2 and TRBJ1-4, with D unresolved. Germline V gene data show CDR1 as SNHLY and CDR2 as FYNNEI. There are 14 residues in the CDR3. Trimming took off 4 bases at V and 4 bases at J, with 10 bases between the two ends.

The V gene is TRBV7-2, the J gene TRBJ1-1; the D gene is possibly TRBD1 (6 bases). Germline values: CDR1 SGHTA, CDR2 FQGNSA. Trimming took 5 bases from V and 6 from J, leaving 19 bases between them. This CDR3 has 15 residues. The CDR3 DNA reads TGTGCCAGCAGCCTGGGGGGGCGAACTACGTCTGAAGCTTTCTTT. This sequence encodes CASSLGGRTTSEAFF.

The chain carries TRBV29-1 and TRBJ2-1, with TRBD1 matching 8 bases. Germline CDR1 SQVTM, CDR2 ANQGSEA. The CDR3 is 13 residues long. V was clipped by 5 bases and J by 5 bases; unmatched bases: 5. The CDR3: CSVPGQENNEQFF. DNA for the CDR3: TGCAGCGTTCCGGGACAGGAGAACAATGAGCAGTTCTTC.

The V call is TRBV7-9, the J call TRBJ2-1; D is undetermined. The length of the CDR3 is 16 residues. CDR1 and CDR2 from the germline V gene are SEHNR and FQNEAQ (reference sequence). V shed 5 bases and J shed 3 bases, with 17 bases lying between them. The CDR3 loop is CASSRASSAYYNEQFF. Written as DNA, the CDR3 is TGTGCCAGCAGCCGCGCTTCGTCTGCGTACTACAATGAGCAGTTCTTC.

The chain is built from TRBV19 and TRBJ1-1; D ambiguous. Germline loops: CDR1 LNHDA, CDR2 SQIVND (reference sequence). V dropped 3 bases and J dropped 1 base, with 9 bases sitting between them. The CDR3 is 14 amino acids. The CDR3 DNA follows: TGTGCCAGTAGTATGTCTTTATCGAACACTGAAGCTTTCTTT. This translates into CASSMSLSNTEAFF.

The chain recombines TRBV3-1 (or the pseudogene TRBV3-2) with TRBJ1-1, with a possible D match to TRBD1 (5 bases). The CDR3 sequence is 15 residues long. Per germline, CDR1 LGHDT and CDR2 YNNKEL (reference sequence). V lost 1 base to trimming and J lost 4 bases, with 13 bases between them. CDR3 loop: CASSQVPRVGTEAFF. CDR3 nucleotides: TGTGCCAGCAGCCAAGTCCCCAGGGTAGGCACTGAAGCTTTCTTT.

This chain links TRBV12-3 or TRBV12-4 with TRBJ1-2; D may be TRBD1 (6 bases). V was cut by 1 base and J by 8 bases, with 11 bases left in between. This CDR3 is 13 amino acids long. The CDR3 region has the DNA TGTGCCAGCAGTTTAGGGGCACAGGGAGGCTACACCTTC. As protein: CASSLGAQGGYTF.

V and J are TRBV11-2 and TRBJ1-4; D perhaps matches TRBD1 (5 bases). CDR1 and CDR2 (germline): SGHAT, FQNNGV. V was shortened by 5 bases and J by 6 bases, with 10 bases between the two germline ends. The CDR3 is 13 residues long. For the CDR3, the DNA is TGTGCCAGCAGCCCAGGCAGGGATGAAAAACTGTTTTTT. Amino acid sequence: CASSPGRDEKLFF. Using reference TRBV11-2 and TRBJ1-4 for the parts outside the CDR3, the full variable domain is EAGVAQSPRYKIIEKRQSVAFWCNPISGHATLYWYQQILGQGPKLLIQFQNNGVVDDSQLPKDRFSAERLKGVDSTLKIQPAKLEDSAVYLCASSPGRDEKLFFGSGTQLSVL.

The rearrangement uses TRBV3-1 (or the pseudogene TRBV3-2) and TRBJ1-1, with 7 positions matching TRBD1. Germline V CDR1 and CDR2: LGHDT, YNNKEL (reference sequence). The junction had 9 bases not matched to a gene; V was cut back by 3 bases and J by 5 bases. The CDR3 covers 15 residues. The CDR3 coding sequence is TGTGCCAGCAGCCAGGGAGAGGGGGCTTCGACTGAAGCTTTCTTT. Amino acid sequence: CASSQGEGASTEAFF.

The count of this clone is one. The chain has TRBV6-5 and TRBJ2-2, with 11 bases matching TRBD2. The CDR3 has 16 residues. V shed 4 bases and J 3 bases; nucleotides not matched to a gene: 4. Germline V gene data show CDR1 as MNHEY and CDR2 as SVGAGI. CDR3 sequence reads: CASSFSGGADTGELFF. The CDR3 nucleotides are TGTGCCAGCAGTTTTAGCGGGGGGGCGGACACCGGGGAGCTGTTTTTT.